The 27 T cell receptor beta chains below all came from one sample that was sequenced in a study of T cell responses to AZD1222 COVID-19 vaccine. Sequencing was performed with immunoSEQ multiplex PCR; in TCRdb, only in-frame clones are kept and a portion is missing. The sample holds 85,000 to 90,000 clones, roughly 90% seen once. This material consisted of peripheral blood, taken on day 0 of AZD1222 vaccination. The receptors were sampled from an adult in good health.

The V gene is TRBV24-1, the J gene TRBJ1-4; TRBD1 might be the D (5 bases). Trimming took 5 bases from V and 8 from J, leaving 14 bases between them. Germline CDR1 is KGHDR and CDR2 is SFDVKD. The CDR3 extends over 14 amino acids. CDR3 loop: CATSASGTSEKLFF. Written as DNA, the CDR3 is TGTGCCACCAGTGCCTCCGGGACGTCGGAAAAACTGTTTTTT.

V and J are TRBV4-1 and TRBJ1-4; maybe TRBD1 (5 bases). CDR1 and CDR2 (germline): MGHRA, YSYEKL. This CDR3 contains 16 residues. The V and J ends lost 0 bases and 0 bases respectively, with 8 bases between them. The CDR3 sequence is CASSQDWGTTNEKLFF. CDR3 nucleotides: TGCGCCAGCAGCCAAGATTGGGGGACAACTAATGAAAAACTGTTTTTT.

This chain uses TRBV29-1 with TRBJ2-7; TRBD2 is a possible D gene (6 bases). Germline CDR1 is SQVTM and CDR2 is ANQGSEA. V dropped 8 bases and J dropped 0 bases, with 11 bases sitting between them. CDR3 length: 12 residues. The CDR3 DNA sequence: TGCAGCTTTTGGGGGGACTCCTACGAGCAGTACTTC. Amino acid sequence: CSFWGDSYEQYF.

This clone was detected once. The CDR3: CASSLEGPSTEAFF. The CDR3 nucleotides read TGCGCCAGCAGCTTGGAGGGCCCCAGCACTGAAGCTTTCTTT. The V and J genes are TRBV5-1 and TRBJ1-1; D gene ambiguous. In germline, CDR1 is SGHRS, CDR2 YFSETQ. Trimming pared 0 bases from V and 4 bases from J, leaving 10 bases between. The CDR3 runs to 14 residues. Full variable domain (rest looked up from reference TRBV5-1 and TRBJ1-1): KAGVTQTPRYLIKTRGQQVTLSCSPISGHRSVSWYQQTPGQGLQFLFEYFSETQRNKGNFPGRFSGRQFSNSRSEMNVSTLELGDSALYLCASSLEGPSTEAFFGQGTRLTVV.

This chain uses TRBV13 with TRBJ1-1; D not resolved. From germline, CDR1 is PRHDT and CDR2 FYEKMQ (reference sequence). Trimming pared 0 bases from V and 0 bases from J, leaving 5 bases between. The CDR3 is made up of 14 amino acids. CDR3 bases: TGTGCCAGCAGCTTAGGGCGGGTGAACACTGAAGCTTTCTTT. Translation gives CASSLGRVNTEAFF.

This chain connects TRBV28 to TRBJ1-2, with 8 positions matching TRBD1. J gave up 8 bases and V 6 bases, and 11 bases lay outside the gene matches. Germline V gene lookup returns CDR1 MDHEN and CDR2 SYDVKM. The CDR3 extends over 14 amino acids. This chain's CDR3 is CASRKTGVLGGYTF. CDR3 sequence (DNA): TGTGCCAGCAGGAAGACAGGGGTGCTCGGGGGCTACACCTTC.

The chain is built from TRBV2 and TRBJ2-1; unclear D gene. The germline gives CDR1 SNHLY, CDR2 FYNNEI. The CDR3 extends over 12 amino acids. V lost 6 bases, J lost 6 bases, and 9 bases lay in between. The CDR3 DNA is TGTGCCAGCAGGGGGTGGGGCAATGAGCAGTTCTTC. Translating it yields CASRGWGNEQFF. Based on the CDR3 plus reference TRBV2 and TRBJ2-1, the full variable domain is EPEVTQTPSHQVTQMGQEVILRCVPISNHLYFYWYRQILGQKVEFLVSFYNNEISEKSEIFDDQFSVERPDGSNFTLKIRSTKLEDSAMYFCASRGWGNEQFFGPGTRLTVL.

The count of this clone is one. The V gene is TRBV18, the J gene TRBJ1-2, with 7 bases aligning to TRBD1. CDR3 length: 13 residues. CDR1 is KGHSH and CDR2 is LQKENI in the germline V gene. With 3 bases clipped from V and 6 bases from J, the junction kept 4 bases outside the gene matches. Here the CDR3 DNA reads TGTGCCAGCTCACCGTTACAGGGGAATGGCTACACCTTC. Its protein is CASSPLQGNGYTF. Using reference TRBV18 and TRBJ1-2 for the parts outside the CDR3, the full variable domain is NAGVMQNPRHLVRRRGQEARLRCSPMKGHSHVYWYRQLPEEGLKFMVYLQKENIIDESGMPKERFSAEFPKEGPSILRIQQVVRGDSAAYFCASSPLQGNGYTFGSGTRLTVV.

The rearrangement links TRBV10-3 to TRBJ1-2, with 10 bases matching TRBD1. CDR1 and CDR2 from the germline V gene are ENHRY and SYGVKD. The CDR3 is made up of 16 amino acids. V gave up 4 bases and J gave up 2 bases; unmatched junction bases: 7. In DNA form, the CDR3 reads TGTGCCATCAGTGTTGGGCCGGGACAGGGGAACTATGGCTACACCTTC. Translated, it gives CAISVGPGQGNYGYTF.

Only one count was recorded for this clone. V usage is TRBV2 and J usage is TRBJ1-1, with D perhaps matching TRBD1 (6 bases). Trimming took off 5 bases at V and 6 bases at J, with 10 bases between the two ends. The CDR3 length is 12 residues. Germline V lookup: CDR1 SNHLY, CDR2 FYNNEI. CDR3 coding DNA: TGTGCCAGCAGTCCTAACAGGGCTGAAGCTTTCTTT. The encoded protein is CASSPNRAEAFF.

This chain uses TRBV10-3 with TRBJ1-2; tentative D call: TRBD1 (6 bases). V was cut by 9 bases and J by 7 bases, with 21 bases left in between. Germline lookup yields CDR1 ENHRY and CDR2 SYGVKD. This CDR3 has 14 amino acids. Here the CDR3 DNA reads TGTGCCATTTCTGAGGGACACGGGGTTAGTGGCTACACCTTC. It encodes CAISEGHGVSGYTF.

On this clone: Within the sample, other DNA sequences also encode this same CDR3. The V gene is TRBV14, the J gene TRBJ1-4; D gene unclear. CDR3 length: 12 amino acids. V lost 4 bases to trimming and J lost 5 bases, with 5 bases between them. Germline loops: CDR1 SGHDN, CDR2 FVKESK. The CDR3 loop is CASSRTNEKLFF. CDR3 sequence (DNA): TGTGCCAGCAGCCGCACAAATGAAAAACTGTTTTTT. Supplemented by reference TRBV14 and TRBJ1-4, the full variable domain reads EAGVTQFPSHSVIEKGQTVTLRCDPISGHDNLYWYRRVMGKEIKFLLHFVKESKQDESGMPNNRFLAERTGGTYSTLKVQPAELEDSGVYFCASSRTNEKLFFGSGTQLSVL.

V and J are TRBV28 and TRBJ1-5, with unresolved D. Between the trimmed V and J ends, which lost 3 bases and 3 bases, there was a span of 9 bases. CDR1 and CDR2 from the germline V gene are MDHEN and SYDVKM. The CDR3 is 14 residues long. The CDR3 protein is CASSFIQDNQPQHF. CDR3 in DNA: TGTGCCAGCAGTTTCATCCAGGACAATCAGCCCCAGCATTTT.

For the CDR3, the DNA is TGTGCCAGCAGCTTGCGATTGTTGACCTACGAGCAGTACTTC. As protein: CASSLRLLTYEQYF. The gene calls are TRBV5-5 and TRBJ2-7; D is undetermined. V gave up 1 base and J gave up 2 bases, with 10 bases separating them. The CDR3 loop spans 14 amino acids. CDR1 is SGHKS and CDR2 is YYEKEE in the germline V gene (reference sequence).

The V and J genes are TRBV2 and TRBJ2-1, with D possibly TRBD2 on 5 matching bases. CDR3 size: 15 residues. Trimming removed 4 bases from V and 3 bases from J, with 13 bases in between. Germline V gives CDR1 SNHLY, CDR2 FYNNEI. The DNA of the CDR3 is TGTGCCAGCAGTGCTGAGGGAGACTTCTACAATGAGCAGTTCTTC. It encodes CASSAEGDFYNEQFF.

The chain couples TRBV29-1 to TRBJ1-1; TRBD1 matches 9 bases. This CDR3 spans 13 amino acids. Germline lookup yields CDR1 SQVTM and CDR2 ANQGSEA. Trimming removed 6 bases from V and 4 bases from J; junction bases left unmatched: 6. DNA of the CDR3: TGCAGCGTGGGGGGACAGGGAATCACTGAAGCTTTCTTT. Its protein is CSVGGQGITEAFF.

The chain recombines TRBV5-1 with TRBJ2-5; 12 bases are a match to TRBD1. The CDR3 covers 16 residues. Germline V lookup: CDR1 SGHRS, CDR2 YFSETQ. The V gene end was trimmed by 4 bases and the J gene end by 0 bases; junction bases not matched to a gene: 4. Here the CDR3 reads CASSPGTGGYQETQYF. CDR3 coding DNA: TGCGCCAGCAGCCCGGGGACAGGGGGCTACCAAGAGACCCAGTACTTC.

V is TRBV6-5 and J is TRBJ1-1; tentative D call: TRBD1 (6 bases). V was clipped by 6 bases and J by 3 bases, with 8 bases between them. From germline, CDR1 is MNHEY and CDR2 SVGAGI. CDR3 length equals 12 residues. CDR3: CASSRGDTEAFF. The CDR3 nucleotides read TGTGCCAGCAGCAGGGGCGACACTGAAGCTTTCTTT.

The rearrangement joins TRBV2 to TRBJ2-5, with D tentatively TRBD1 (6 bases). The length of the CDR3 is 14 residues. Germline CDR1 and CDR2: SNHLY and FYNNEI. V was pared by 6 bases and J by 4 bases, with 15 bases between. In DNA form, the CDR3 reads TGTGCCAGCAGCTTCCAGGGGTTAGGAGAGACCCAGTACTTC. It yields the protein CASSFQGLGETQYF. Together with reference TRBV2 and TRBJ2-5, the CDR3 gives the full variable domain: EPEVTQTPSHQVTQMGQEVILRCVPISNHLYFYWYRQILGQKVEFLVSFYNNEISEKSEIFDDQFSVERPDGSNFTLKIRSTKLEDSAMYFCASSFQGLGETQYFGPGTRLLVL.

DNA of the CDR3: TGTGCCAGCAGTTTAAAGCCGGGGGCCTCTGGCTACACCTTC. Translation gives CASSLKPGASGYTF. V and J are TRBV27 and TRBJ1-2, with TRBD1 as a possible D gene (6 bases). CDR3 length: 14 residues. V was pared by 2 bases and J by 7 bases, with 14 bases between. Germline CDR1 and CDR2: MNHEY and SMNVEV (reference sequence).

The rearrangement joins TRBV24-1 to TRBJ2-3, with D maybe TRBD2 (5 bases). CDR1 KGHDR and CDR2 SFDVKD come from the germline V gene. Trimming removed 9 bases from V and 0 bases from J, with 12 bases in between. CDR3 length: 14 residues. The CDR3 protein is CATRPSSSTDTQYF. For the CDR3, the DNA is TGTGCCACCCGTCCTAGCTCTAGCACAGATACGCAGTATTTT.

The J gene is TRBJ2-1, the V gene TRBV2; D is perhaps TRBD2 (6 bases). Germline values: CDR1 SNHLY, CDR2 FYNNEI. This CDR3 contains 11 residues. V gave up 3 bases and J gave up 11 bases, with 8 bases separating them. The CDR3 is CASSDREKQFF. The CDR3 region has the DNA TGTGCCAGCAGTGATCGGGAGAAGCAGTTCTTC.

This rearrangement joins TRBV6-4 to TRBJ2-1, with TRBD2 matching 13 bases. Looked up from germline, CDR1 is MRHNA and CDR2 is SNTAGT. V trimming: 0 bases; J trimming: 7 bases; junction bases outside the gene matches: 3. The CDR3 totals 16 residues. The CDR3 bases are TGTGCCAGCAGTGACTCAACTAGCGGGAGGGGTAATGAGCAGTTCTTC. Residues: CASSDSTSGRGNEQFF.

V and J are TRBV5-1 and TRBJ2-7, with D uncertain. This CDR3 spans 13 amino acids. Germline-derived CDR1 and CDR2 are SGHRS and YFSETQ. The V end was cut by 1 base, the J end by 4 bases, with 9 bases between. As DNA, the CDR3 is TGCGCCAGCAGCTTGCAGGACCCTTACGAGCAGTACTTC. Translating gives CASSLQDPYEQYF. Drawing the rest from reference TRBV5-1 and TRBJ2-7, the complete variable domain is KAGVTQTPRYLIKTRGQQVTLSCSPISGHRSVSWYQQTPGQGLQFLFEYFSETQRNKGNFPGRFSGRQFSNSRSEMNVSTLELGDSALYLCASSLQDPYEQYFGPGTRLTVT.

The chain uses TRBV7-2 and TRBJ1-2; 7 bases are shared with TRBD1. There are 14 residues in the CDR3. V lost 6 bases, J lost 2 bases, and 6 bases stayed unmatched. CDR1 SGHTA and CDR2 FQGNSA come from the germline V gene. The CDR3 loop is CASRTGSQNYGYTF. The CDR3 DNA follows: TGTGCCAGCAGGACAGGGTCGCAGAACTATGGCTACACCTTC.

The chain links TRBV4-2 to TRBJ2-5, with 10 bases fitting TRBD2. The CDR3 is 19 residues long. V lost 1 base to trimming and J lost 4 bases; unmatched junction nucleotides: 15. From germline, CDR1 is LGHNA and CDR2 YNFKEQ. As DNA, the CDR3 is TGTGCCAGCAGCCAAGGTTCACTAGCGGGAAGAGGTTCAATAGAGACCCAGTACTTC. As protein: CASSQGSLAGRGSIETQYF.

The CDR3 region has the DNA TGCGCCAGCAGGGACAGTATATCGGATCAGCCCCAGCATTTT. Its translation is CASRDSISDQPQHF. The chain couples TRBV10-2 to TRBJ1-5; TRBD1 might be the D (6 bases). CDR1 and CDR2 (germline): WSHSY, SAAADI. CDR3 size: 14 residues. The germline V and J ends were trimmed by 6 bases and 5 bases, with 14 bases remaining between them.